This entry describes one T cell receptor (beta chain). Its antigen is not known. The data originate from a study of shared clonotypes between healthy human individuals. The method was immunoSEQ multiplex PCR; TCRdb's version includes in-frame clones alone and lacks a portion of them. There are about 2.3 million clones in the sample; approximately 95% occur only once, and 0.39% lies in the top ten. Broader study findings: Generation probabilities of non-shared clonotypes were lower (relative to those shared by all four donors).

CDR1 and CDR2 from the germline V gene are SGHNT and YENEEA. Deletions cut 4 bases from V and 1 base from J, with 10 bases between. The CDR3 runs to 14 residues. Adult Caucasians living in Nashville, Tennessee made up all of the donors. CD4+ cells yielded CD45RA+ naive and CD45RA-negative memory subsets. The rearrangement joins TRBV11-3 to TRBJ2-5; perhaps TRBD1 as D (6 bases). The sequenced material came from naive CD4+ T cells from PBMCs. As for subset: CD45RA+ positively selected. The receptor was derived from a man aged 18 to 29 in good health. Some clones in this sample may be carry-over from other donors' samples. The CDR3 here is CASSSGRGQETQYF. The CDR3 region has the DNA TGTGCCAGCAGCTCTGGCAGGGGCCAAGAGACCCAGTACTTC.